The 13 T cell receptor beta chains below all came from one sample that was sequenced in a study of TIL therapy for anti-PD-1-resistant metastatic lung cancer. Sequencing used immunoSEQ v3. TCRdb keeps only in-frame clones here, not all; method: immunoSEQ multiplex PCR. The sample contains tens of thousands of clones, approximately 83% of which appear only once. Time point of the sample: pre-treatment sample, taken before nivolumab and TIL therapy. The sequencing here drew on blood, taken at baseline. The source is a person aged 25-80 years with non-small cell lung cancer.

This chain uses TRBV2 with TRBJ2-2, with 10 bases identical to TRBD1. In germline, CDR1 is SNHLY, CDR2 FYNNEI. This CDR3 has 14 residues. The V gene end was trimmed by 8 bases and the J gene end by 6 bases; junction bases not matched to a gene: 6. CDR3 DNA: TGTGCCAGCCAAATGACAGGGGGCCCCGGGGAGCTGTTTTTT. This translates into CASQMTGGPGELFF.

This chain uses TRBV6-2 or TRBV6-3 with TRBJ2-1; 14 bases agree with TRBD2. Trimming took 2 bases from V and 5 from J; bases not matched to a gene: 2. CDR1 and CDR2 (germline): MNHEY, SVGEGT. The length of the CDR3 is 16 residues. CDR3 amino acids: CASSYPTSGGDNEQFF. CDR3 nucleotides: TGTGCCAGCAGTTACCCGACTAGCGGGGGGGACAATGAGCAGTTCTTC.

The CDR3 DNA is TGTGCCAGCAGCTTAGGACAGACAAATGAGCAGTTCTTC. Its translation is CASSLGQTNEQFF. The gene calls are TRBV7-2 and TRBJ2-1; a possible D gene is TRBD1 (5 bases). Germline V lookup: CDR1 SGHTA, CDR2 FQGNSA. This CDR3 has 13 amino acids. The V end was cut by 1 base, the J end by 7 bases, with 8 bases between.

CDR3: CASSLTGDNHSGNTIYF. As DNA, the CDR3 is TGTGCCAGCAGCTTAACTGGCGACAATCACTCTGGAAACACCATATATTTT. This chain connects TRBV7-3 to TRBJ1-3; D is unclear. This CDR3 comprises 17 residues. V lost 0 bases, J lost 0 bases, and 12 bases lay in between. Germline assignment: CDR1 SGHTA and CDR2 FQGTGA.

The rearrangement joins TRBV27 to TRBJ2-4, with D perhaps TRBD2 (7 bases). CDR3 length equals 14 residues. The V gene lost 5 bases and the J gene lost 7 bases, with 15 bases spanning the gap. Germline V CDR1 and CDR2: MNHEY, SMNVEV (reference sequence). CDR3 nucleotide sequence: TGTGCCAGCAGTCTCTACCCGGGGGGCAACATTCAGTACTTC. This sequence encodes CASSLYPGGNIQYF.

CDR3 protein: CASSLQLESTDTQYF. The CDR3 DNA is TGTGCCAGCAGCCTACAACTGGAAAGCACAGATACGCAGTATTTT. The chain has TRBV28 and TRBJ2-3; D ambiguous. Germline V lookup: CDR1 MDHEN, CDR2 SYDVKM. Trimming removed 6 bases from V and 0 bases from J, with 13 bases in between. The CDR3 is made up of 15 amino acids.

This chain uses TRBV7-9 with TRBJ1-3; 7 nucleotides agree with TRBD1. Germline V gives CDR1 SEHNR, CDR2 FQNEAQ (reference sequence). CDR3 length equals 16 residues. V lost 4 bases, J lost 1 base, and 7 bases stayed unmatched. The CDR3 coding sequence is TGTGCCAGCAGCTACACCCAGGGGGAATCTGGAAACACCATATATTTT. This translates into CASSYTQGESGNTIYF.

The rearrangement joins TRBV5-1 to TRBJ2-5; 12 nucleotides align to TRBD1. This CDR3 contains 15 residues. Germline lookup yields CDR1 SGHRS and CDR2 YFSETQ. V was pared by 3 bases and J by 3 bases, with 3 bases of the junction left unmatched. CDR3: CASSWDRGQEETQYF. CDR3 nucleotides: TGCGCCAGCAGCTGGGACAGGGGGCAAGAAGAGACCCAGTACTTC.

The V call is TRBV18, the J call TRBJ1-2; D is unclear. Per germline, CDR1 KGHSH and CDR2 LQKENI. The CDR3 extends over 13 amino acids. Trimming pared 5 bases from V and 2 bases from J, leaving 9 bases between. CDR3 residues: CASSSSPNYGYTF. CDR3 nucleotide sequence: TGTGCCAGCTCATCGTCACCAAACTATGGCTACACCTTC.

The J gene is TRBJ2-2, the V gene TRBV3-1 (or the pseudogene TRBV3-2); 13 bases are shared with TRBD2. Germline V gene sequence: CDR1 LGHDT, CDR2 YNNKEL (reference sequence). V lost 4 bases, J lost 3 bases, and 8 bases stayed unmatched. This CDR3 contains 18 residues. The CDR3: CASSPKTSGGAYTGELFF. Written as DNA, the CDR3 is TGTGCCAGCAGCCCCAAAACTAGCGGGGGGGCCTACACCGGGGAGCTGTTTTTT.

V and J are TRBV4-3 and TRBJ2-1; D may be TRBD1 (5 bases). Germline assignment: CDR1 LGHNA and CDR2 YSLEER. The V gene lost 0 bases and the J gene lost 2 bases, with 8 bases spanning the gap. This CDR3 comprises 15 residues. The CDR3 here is CASSQDAGPYNEQFF. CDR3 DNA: TGCGCCAGCAGCCAAGATGCAGGGCCCTACAATGAGCAGTTCTTC.

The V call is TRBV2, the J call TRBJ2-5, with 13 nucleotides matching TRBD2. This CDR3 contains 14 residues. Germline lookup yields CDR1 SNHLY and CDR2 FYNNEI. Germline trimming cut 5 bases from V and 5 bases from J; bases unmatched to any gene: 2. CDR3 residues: CASSRTSGGETQYF. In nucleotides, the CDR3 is TGTGCCAGCAGTAGGACTAGCGGGGGTGAGACCCAGTACTTC.

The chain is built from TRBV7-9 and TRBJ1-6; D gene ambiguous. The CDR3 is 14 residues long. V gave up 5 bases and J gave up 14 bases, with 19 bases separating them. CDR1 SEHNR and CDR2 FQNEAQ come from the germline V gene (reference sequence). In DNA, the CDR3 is TGTGCCAGCAGCGCCCGGTCTGGAGTCGAATCCCTCCACTTT. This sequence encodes CASSARSGVESLHF.